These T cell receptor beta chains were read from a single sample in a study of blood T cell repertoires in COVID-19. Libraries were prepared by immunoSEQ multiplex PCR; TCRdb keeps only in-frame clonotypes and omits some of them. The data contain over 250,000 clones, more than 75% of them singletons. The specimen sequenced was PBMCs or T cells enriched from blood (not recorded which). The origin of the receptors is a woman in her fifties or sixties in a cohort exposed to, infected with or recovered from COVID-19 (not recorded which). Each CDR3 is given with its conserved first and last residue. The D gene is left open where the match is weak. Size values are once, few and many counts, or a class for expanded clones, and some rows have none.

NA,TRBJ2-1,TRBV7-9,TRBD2,CASSRTGTSGYNEQFF,TGTGCCAGCAGCCGGACCGGGACTAGCGGGTACAATGAGCAGTTCTTC
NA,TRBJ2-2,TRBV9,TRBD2,CASTGLAGELFF,TGTGCCAGCACGGGACTAGCGGGGGAGCTGTTTTTT
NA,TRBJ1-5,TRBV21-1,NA,CASSRDSITEYSNQPQHF,TGTGCCAGCAGCAGGGACTCAATTACAGAGTATAGCAATCAGCCCCAGCATTTT
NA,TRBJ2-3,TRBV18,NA,CASSPNRGLSGPTDTQYF,TGTGCCAGCTCACCCAACAGGGGATTGAGCGGGCCAACAGATACGCAGTATTTT
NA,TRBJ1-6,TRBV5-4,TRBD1,CASSWDQGTEVFSPLHF,TGTGCCAGCAGCTGGGACCAGGGGACAGAAGTATTCTCACCCCTCCACTTT
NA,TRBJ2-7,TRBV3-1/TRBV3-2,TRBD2,CASSSGASGRAYEQYF,TGTGCCAGCAGTTCAGGGGCTAGCGGGAGGGCCTACGAGCAGTACTTC
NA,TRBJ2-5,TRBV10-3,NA,CATVRSREETQYF,TGTGCCACCGTCCGGTCCAGGGAAGAGACCCAGTACTTC
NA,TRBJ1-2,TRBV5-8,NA,CASSPTWGGGGYTF,TGTGCCAGCAGCCCGACGTGGGGTGGGGGCGGCTACACCTTC
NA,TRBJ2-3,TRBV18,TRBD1,CASSPSKGAGTDTQYF,TGTGCCAGCTCACCATCAAAGGGGGCAGGCACAGATACGCAGTATTTT
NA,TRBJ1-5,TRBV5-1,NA,CASSFAVNSNQPQHF,TGCGCCAGCAGCTTCGCAGTTAATAGCAATCAGCCCCAGCATTTT
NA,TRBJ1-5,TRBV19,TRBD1,CASSSSGTEGRYGYSNQPQHF,TGTGCCAGTAGTAGTAGTGGGACAGAGGGGCGCTACGGATATAGCAATCAGCCCCAGCATTTT
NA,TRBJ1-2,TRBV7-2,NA,CASSLAEGYGYTF,TGTGCCAGCAGCTTAGCGGAGGGATATGGCTACACCTTC
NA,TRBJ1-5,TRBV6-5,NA,CASAFDSNQPQHF,TGTGCCAGCGCGTTCGATAGCAATCAGCCCCAGCATTTT
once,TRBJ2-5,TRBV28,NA,CASSFGGLGETQYF,TGTGCCAGCAGTTTCGGGGGGCTGGGAGAGACCCAGTACTTC
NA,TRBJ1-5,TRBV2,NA,CASTDTNQPQHF,TGTGCCAGCACGGACACCAATCAGCCCCAGCATTTT
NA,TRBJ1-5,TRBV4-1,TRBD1,CASSQVTGGNQPQHF,TGCGCCAGCAGCCAAGTGACAGGGGGCAATCAGCCCCAGCATTTT
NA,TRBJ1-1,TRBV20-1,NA,CSAPRGTEAFF,TGCAGTGCTCCTCGGGGCACTGAAGCTTTCTTT
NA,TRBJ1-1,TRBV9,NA,CASRRQPNTEAFF,TGTGCCAGCAGGCGGCAGCCGAACACTGAAGCTTTCTTT
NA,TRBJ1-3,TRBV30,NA,CAWRHSGGNTIYF,TGTGCCTGGAGGCACAGTGGTGGAAACACCATATATTTT
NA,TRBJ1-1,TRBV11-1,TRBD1,CASSAHRGTEAFF,TGTGCCAGCAGCGCCCACAGGGGCACTGAAGCTTTCTTT
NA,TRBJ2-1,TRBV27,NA,CASSFSEDSSYNEQFF,TGTGCCAGCAGTTTTTCCGAGGACAGCTCCTACAATGAGCAGTTCTTC
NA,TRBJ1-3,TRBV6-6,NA,CASSSIRSNSGNTIYF,TGTGCCAGCAGTTCCATCCGTAGCAACTCTGGAAACACCATATATTTT
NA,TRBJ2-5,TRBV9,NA,CASRGAGETQYF,TGTGCCAGCAGGGGGGCCGGCGAGACCCAGTACTTC
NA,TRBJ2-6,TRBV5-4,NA,CASSIGGSSGANVLTF,TGTGCCAGCAGCATTGGGGGCAGCTCTGGGGCCAACGTCCTGACTTTC
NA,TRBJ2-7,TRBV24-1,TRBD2,CATSIVAGGEQYF,TGTGCCACCAGTATAGTAGCGGGAGGCGAGCAGTACTTC
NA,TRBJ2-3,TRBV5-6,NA,CASSLGSGSRDTDTQYF,TGTGCCAGCAGCTTGGGTAGCGGATCTCGGGACACAGATACGCAGTATTTT
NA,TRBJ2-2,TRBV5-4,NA,CASSSQGGATGELFF,TGTGCCAGCAGCTCGCAAGGGGGGGCAACGGGGGAGCTGTTTTTT
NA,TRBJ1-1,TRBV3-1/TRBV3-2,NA,CASSQGWASEAFF,TGTGCCAGCAGCCAAGGGTGGGCTTCTGAAGCTTTCTTT
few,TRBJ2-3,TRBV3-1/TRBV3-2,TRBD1,CASSQVTGGGGDTQYF,TGTGCCAGCAGCCAAGTTACAGGGGGCGGAGGAGATACGCAGTATTTT